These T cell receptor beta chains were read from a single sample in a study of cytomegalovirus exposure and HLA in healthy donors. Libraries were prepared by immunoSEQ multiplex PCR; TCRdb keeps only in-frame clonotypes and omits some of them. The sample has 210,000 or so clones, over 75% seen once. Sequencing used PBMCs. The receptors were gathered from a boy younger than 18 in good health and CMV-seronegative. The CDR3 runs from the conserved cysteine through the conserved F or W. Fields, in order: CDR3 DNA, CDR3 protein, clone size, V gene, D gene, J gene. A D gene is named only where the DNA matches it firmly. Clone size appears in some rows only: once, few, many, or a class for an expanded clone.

cdr3_nt: TGCGCCAGCAGGGATCAGGGGACAGCAGCTTTCTTT
cdr3_aa: CASRDQGTAAFF
clone_size: -
v_call: TRBV10-2
d_call: TRBD1
j_call: TRBJ1-1

cdr3_nt: TGTGCCAGTCGGGTGGAGAGCTCCTACGAGCAGTACTTC
cdr3_aa: CASRVESSYEQYF
clone_size: -
v_call: TRBV18
d_call: -
j_call: TRBJ2-7

cdr3_nt: TGTGCCAGCAGCCAGCGGGCCGCTTACACCGGGGAGCTGTTTTTT
cdr3_aa: CASSQRAAYTGELFF
clone_size: -
v_call: TRBV5-4
d_call: -
j_call: TRBJ2-2

cdr3_nt: TGTGCCAGCAGCATGGGTGGGACATTGAACACTGAAGCTTTCTTT
cdr3_aa: CASSMGGTLNTEAFF
clone_size: -
v_call: TRBV7-3
d_call: -
j_call: TRBJ1-1

cdr3_nt: TGCAGCGTGCAAACAGGGGACGAGCAGTACTTC
cdr3_aa: CSVQTGDEQYF
clone_size: -
v_call: TRBV29-1
d_call: TRBD1
j_call: TRBJ2-7

cdr3_nt: TGTGCCAGCAGTTATAAGTCCAGGGTGGACACTGAAGCTTTCTTT
cdr3_aa: CASSYKSRVDTEAFF
clone_size: -
v_call: TRBV6-5
d_call: -
j_call: TRBJ1-1

cdr3_nt: TGTGCCAGTAGTTCGACCAGAGCGGAGACCCAGTACTTC
cdr3_aa: CASSSTRAETQYF
clone_size: -
v_call: TRBV19
d_call: -
j_call: TRBJ2-5

cdr3_nt: TGTGCCAGCAGTTACTCCTTCGGGACAGGGGGCCACGAGCAGTACTTC
cdr3_aa: CASSYSFGTGGHEQYF
clone_size: -
v_call: TRBV6-6
d_call: TRBD1
j_call: TRBJ2-7

cdr3_nt: TGCGCCAGCAGCTTGGCAGTTGGGGGCATATCGGATACGCAGTATTTT
cdr3_aa: CASSLAVGGISDTQYF
clone_size: -
v_call: TRBV5-1
d_call: -
j_call: TRBJ2-3

cdr3_nt: TGTGCCAGCAGCTCCTCGGGTGCCGCAGACGGCTACACCTTC
cdr3_aa: CASSSSGAADGYTF
clone_size: -
v_call: TRBV7-9
d_call: -
j_call: TRBJ1-2

cdr3_nt: TGTGCCAGCAGCTTAGGGCCGCACAATGAGCAGTTCTTC
cdr3_aa: CASSLGPHNEQFF
clone_size: -
v_call: TRBV7-7
d_call: -
j_call: TRBJ2-1

cdr3_nt: TGTGCCAGCAGCTACACAACCGGGACAGGGAAGGACTATGGCTACACCTTC
cdr3_aa: CASSYTTGTGKDYGYTF
clone_size: -
v_call: TRBV7-2
d_call: TRBD1
j_call: TRBJ1-2

cdr3_nt: TGTGCCTGGAAGAGACGACCAGCGGGCGATGAGCAGTTCTTC
cdr3_aa: CAWKRRPAGDEQFF
clone_size: -
v_call: TRBV30
d_call: -
j_call: TRBJ2-1

cdr3_nt: TGTGCCAGTAGTAGGCCGCGTGCAAGGGGCCCCGCGATTGCTTTCTTT
cdr3_aa: CASSRPRARGPAIAFF
clone_size: -
v_call: TRBV19
d_call: -
j_call: TRBJ1-1

cdr3_nt: TGTGCCAGCAGCGTAGGTCCAGGCACCGGGGAGCTGTTTTTT
cdr3_aa: CASSVGPGTGELFF
clone_size: -
v_call: TRBV9
d_call: -
j_call: TRBJ2-2

cdr3_nt: TGTGCCAGCAGCTTAGGAGGGGGACAGGGACAGGATTCCTACGAGCAGTACTTC
cdr3_aa: CASSLGGGQGQDSYEQYF
clone_size: -
v_call: TRBV11-3
d_call: TRBD1
j_call: TRBJ2-7

cdr3_nt: TGTGCCAGCAGTTACTCCACTAGCGGGAGCTATGAGCAGTTCTTC
cdr3_aa: CASSYSTSGSYEQFF
clone_size: -
v_call: TRBV6-5
d_call: TRBD2
j_call: TRBJ2-1

cdr3_nt: TGCGCCAGCAGCCAACCCGGGACAGGGCACTACGAGCAGTACTTC
cdr3_aa: CASSQPGTGHYEQYF
clone_size: -
v_call: TRBV4-1
d_call: TRBD1
j_call: TRBJ2-7

cdr3_nt: TGTGCCATCAGTGAGGGGACAAGTAACACCGGGGAGCTGTTTTTT
cdr3_aa: CAISEGTSNTGELFF
clone_size: -
v_call: TRBV10-3
d_call: -
j_call: TRBJ2-2

cdr3_nt: TGTGCCAGCAGCGTTGGGACAGGGTTCTACGAGCAGTACTTC
cdr3_aa: CASSVGTGFYEQYF
clone_size: -
v_call: TRBV9
d_call: TRBD1
j_call: TRBJ2-7

cdr3_nt: TGCGCCAGCAGCTTGGATCGGTCTAACTACGAGCAGTACTTC
cdr3_aa: CASSLDRSNYEQYF
clone_size: -
v_call: TRBV5-1
d_call: -
j_call: TRBJ2-7

cdr3_nt: TGTGCCAGCAGTGATTATTCACAGGGGGACAATGAGCAGTTCTTC
cdr3_aa: CASSDYSQGDNEQFF
clone_size: -
v_call: TRBV6-1
d_call: TRBD1
j_call: TRBJ2-1

cdr3_nt: TGTGCCAGCAGCCAATTTGGGACTAGCAGTTTCGGGGAGCTGTTTTTT
cdr3_aa: CASSQFGTSSFGELFF
clone_size: -
v_call: TRBV14
d_call: TRBD2
j_call: TRBJ2-2

cdr3_nt: TGTGCCAGCTCGCTAGGTCAAGGGAACACTGAAGCTTTCTTT
cdr3_aa: CASSLGQGNTEAFF
clone_size: -
v_call: TRBV18
d_call: -
j_call: TRBJ1-1

cdr3_nt: TGTGCCAGCAGCTTGGGGACAGCTTCAATGAACACTGAAGCTTTCTTT
cdr3_aa: CASSLGTASMNTEAFF
clone_size: -
v_call: TRBV5-4
d_call: -
j_call: TRBJ1-1

cdr3_nt: TGTGCCACTGGGACTAGCGGGAACTTCTACAATGAGCAGTTCTTC
cdr3_aa: CATGTSGNFYNEQFF
clone_size: once
v_call: TRBV11-3
d_call: TRBD2
j_call: TRBJ2-1

cdr3_nt: TGTGCCAGCAGCCAAGAATGGGACAGGGGGTCCAATGAGCAGTTCTTC
cdr3_aa: CASSQEWDRGSNEQFF
clone_size: once
v_call: TRBV14
d_call: TRBD1
j_call: TRBJ2-1

cdr3_nt: TGTGCCAGCAGTTACGGGGGGTCTAATTCACCCCTCCACTTT
cdr3_aa: CASSYGGSNSPLHF
clone_size: -
v_call: TRBV6-5
d_call: -
j_call: TRBJ1-6

cdr3_nt: TGTGCCAGCAGTGAAATAAGTATGGCGGGAGGCTACACCTTC
cdr3_aa: CASSEISMAGGYTF
clone_size: once
v_call: TRBV6-1
d_call: -
j_call: TRBJ1-2

cdr3_nt: TGTGCCAGCAGCCAAGATCTGGCGGGCATTGGCTACACCTTC
cdr3_aa: CASSQDLAGIGYTF
clone_size: -
v_call: TRBV4-2
d_call: -
j_call: TRBJ1-2

cdr3_nt: TGCGCCAGCAGCTTAGCGGGAGGGTTGTACGAGCAGTACTTC
cdr3_aa: CASSLAGGLYEQYF
clone_size: -
v_call: TRBV5-1
d_call: TRBD2
j_call: TRBJ2-7

cdr3_nt: TGTGCCAGCAGCTTGACACTAGCTTTCCAAGAGACCCAGTACTTC
cdr3_aa: CASSLTLAFQETQYF
clone_size: few
v_call: TRBV5-5
d_call: -
j_call: TRBJ2-5

cdr3_nt: TGCGCCAGCAGCGGGCCGGGACAAATTGTCTCTGGGGCCAACGTCCTGACTTTC
cdr3_aa: CASSGPGQIVSGANVLTF
clone_size: -
v_call: TRBV5-1
d_call: -
j_call: TRBJ2-6

cdr3_nt: TGTGCCAGCAGTGAAGGAGGTTTCCGGGTTTACGAGCAGTACTTC
cdr3_aa: CASSEGGFRVYEQYF
clone_size: -
v_call: TRBV6-1
d_call: -
j_call: TRBJ2-7

cdr3_nt: TGTGCCAGCAGTTCAAACAGGGGGCGACTCTCCTACGAGCAGTACTTC
cdr3_aa: CASSSNRGRLSYEQYF
clone_size: -
v_call: TRBV27
d_call: TRBD1
j_call: TRBJ2-7

cdr3_nt: TGCGCCAGCAGCTTCTCGGACAGGGGAACTTTTAACTATGGCTACACCTTC
cdr3_aa: CASSFSDRGTFNYGYTF
clone_size: -
v_call: TRBV5-1
d_call: TRBD1
j_call: TRBJ1-2

cdr3_nt: TGTGCCAGCTCTCAGGGGAACGAGCAGTACTTC
cdr3_aa: CASSQGNEQYF
clone_size: -
v_call: TRBV18
d_call: -
j_call: TRBJ2-7

cdr3_nt: TGCAGCGTTGTAGGTTCAGGGAAGGCTTTCTTT
cdr3_aa: CSVVGSGKAFF
clone_size: -
v_call: TRBV29-1
d_call: -
j_call: TRBJ1-1

cdr3_nt: TGTGCCAGCAGCCGACAGATTGGACTAGCGGATAACGAGCAGTACTTC
cdr3_aa: CASSRQIGLADNEQYF
clone_size: once
v_call: TRBV5-4
d_call: TRBD2
j_call: TRBJ2-7

cdr3_nt: TGTGCCAGCAGCGGAGGAATATCCTACAATGAGCAGTTCTTC
cdr3_aa: CASSGGISYNEQFF
clone_size: -
v_call: TRBV9
d_call: -
j_call: TRBJ2-1

cdr3_nt: TGTGCCAGCAGCGCATCAACCTCAGGGACCCAGTACTTC
cdr3_aa: CASSASTSGTQYF
clone_size: -
v_call: TRBV6-5
d_call: -
j_call: TRBJ2-5

cdr3_nt: TGCGCCAGCAGTGAGCGCGGGGACAGGGCGAGGCAGTACTTC
cdr3_aa: CASSERGDRARQYF
clone_size: -
v_call: TRBV10-2
d_call: TRBD1
j_call: TRBJ2-7

cdr3_nt: TGTGCCAGTAGTATAGTCCTAGCGGAAGCATCCTACGAGCAGTACTTC
cdr3_aa: CASSIVLAEASYEQYF
clone_size: -
v_call: TRBV19
d_call: TRBD2
j_call: TRBJ2-7